This TCR beta chain was identified in a study of T cell changes during pregnancy in multiple sclerosis. Assay used: immunoSEQ multiplex PCR; TCRdb lists only in-frame clones, some missing. This table holds tens of thousands of clones, around 93% found once. The material sequenced was peripheral blood, taken after pregnancy. This TCR derives from a female donor with multiple sclerosis, enrolled in a pregnancy study.

In DNA form, the CDR3 reads TGTGCCAGCAGCCATGGGGGGGCGGTAGGGCTGTTTTTT. It codes for CASSHGGAVGLFF. The genes are TRBV7-2 and TRBJ2-2, with D possibly TRBD2 on 7 matching bases. Trimming took off 5 bases at V and 13 bases at J, with 17 bases between the two ends. CDR3 length: 13 amino acids. The germline CDR1 and CDR2 sequences are SGHTA and FQGNSA.